This T cell receptor (beta chain) was sequenced for a study of T cells in Graves' hyperthyroidism and ophthalmopathy. Points from the study as a whole: Researchers found most expanded thyroid clonotypes above 0.001 in blood as well. Median prediction lead before ophthalmopathy onset was around 6.9 months with the model.

Amplification of TCR beta CDR3 regions used RNA as the template. A first-round RT-PCR of the TCR CDR3 used the HTBI primer set. TCRdb analysed the multiplex PCR reads with MiXCR anew, one entry per CDR3 protein. The table records approximately 200,000 distinct CDR3 sequences, approximately 16% of them present only once. This CDR3 region has 13 residues. V lost 3 bases and J lost 10, with 13 bases in between. Per germline, CDR1 DFQATT and CDR2 SNEGSKA (reference sequence). Newly diagnosed patients aged 18 to 65 had hyperthyroidism of under 2 months' duration. On the basis of clinical symptoms, serum thyroxine and TRAb, thyroid ultrasound and orbital computed tomography, diagnoses were made. The table lists this clonotype with many counts. Its antigen is still unknown.

The specimen sequenced was blood. This clonotype was sampled from a man aged 40-49 years with Graves' hyperthyroidism. This rearrangement joins TRBV20-1 to TRBJ1-6; TRBD1 might be the D (6 bases). The chain's CDR3 is CSASWTVASPLHF. The CDR3 DNA is TGCAGTGCTAGTTGGACAGTCGCCTCACCCCTCCACTTT.